This is a list of T cell receptor beta chains from one sample in a study of T cells in localized non-small cell lung cancer. The protocol was immunoSEQ multiplex PCR, while the TCRdb copy is restricted to in-frame clones and leaves out a portion. The table lists fewer than 8,500 clones, 80% to 90% of them singletons. The starting material was peripheral blood, obtained before any cancer treatment. All receptors derive from a male donor at least 60 years old with stage III lung adenocarcinoma. The CDR3 runs from the conserved cysteine through the conserved F or W. D genes are given only for firm matches. Clone size appears in some rows only: once, few, many, or a class for an expanded clone.

D gene	V gene	clone size	J gene	CDR3 DNA	CDR3 protein
TRBD2	TRBV9	-	TRBJ2-1	TGTGCCAGCAGCGTAGGAGGGAGGGCAGGGGAGCAGTTCTTC	CASSVGGRAGEQFF
-	TRBV5-4	-	TRBJ2-1	TGTGCCAGCAGCTTGGAACATGAGCAGTTCTTC	CASSLEHEQFF
-	TRBV5-4	once	TRBJ2-7	TGTGCCAGCAGCTTGGAGGGACTGGACTCCTACGAGCAGTACTTC	CASSLEGLDSYEQYF
-	TRBV19	-	TRBJ1-5	TGTGCCAGTAGTAAGTACAGGGCGGTCCCGGGCAATCAGCCCCAGCATTTT	CASSKYRAVPGNQPQHF
TRBD2	TRBV7-9	-	TRBJ2-1	TGTGCCAGCAGCTGGGTCGGGGGGAGGACCACGAATGAGCAGTTCTTC	CASSWVGGRTTNEQFF
TRBD2	TRBV9	once	TRBJ2-5	TGTGCCAGCGCGCGGGGGGCCAGAGTTGGAAAAGAGACCCAGTACTTC	CASARGARVGKETQYF
TRBD2	TRBV2	-	TRBJ2-5	TGTGCCATTCCGGGACTAGCGGGGTTTGAGACCCAGTACTTC	CAIPGLAGFETQYF
TRBD1	TRBV7-6	-	TRBJ1-1	TGTGCCAGCAGCTTAGCCGGGACAGGTGAAGCTTTCTTT	CASSLAGTGEAFF
TRBD2	TRBV10-1	-	TRBJ2-4	TGCGCCAGCAGTGGGCCGTTGGGTGGAGCGGGAGGGTTCTGGTCAGCCAAAAACATTCAGTACTTC	CASSGPLGGAGGFWSAKNIQYF
-	TRBV29-1	-	TRBJ1-1	TGCAGCGTCAATAGGGTGGTAAACACTGAAGCTTTCTTT	CSVNRVVNTEAFF
-	TRBV15	-	TRBJ2-3	TGTGCCATATCTGAGGGCGGGATAAGCACAGATACGCAGTATTTT	CAISEGGISTDTQYF
-	TRBV19	-	TRBJ1-1	TGTGCCAGTAGTAGGTGGGCCAGCTTCATGAACACTGAAGCTTTCTTT	CASSRWASFMNTEAFF
TRBD1	TRBV4-3	once	TRBJ1-1	TGCGCCAGCAGCCACAGGGGGATGGGCACTGAAGCTTTCTTT	CASSHRGMGTEAFF
-	TRBV5-4	few	TRBJ2-7	TGTGCCAGCAGCTCTCCATCGGCGATGGCCTACGAGCAGTACTTC	CASSSPSAMAYEQYF
-	TRBV4-1	-	TRBJ1-6	TGCGCCAGCAGCCAAGTTGCAAGTAATTCACCCCTCCACTTT	CASSQVASNSPLHF
TRBD2	TRBV5-1	-	TRBJ2-7	TGCGCCAGCAGCACAGGTAGCGGGAGGGCCCACGAGCAGTACTTC	CASSTGSGRAHEQYF
-	TRBV7-8	-	TRBJ1-2	TGTGCCAGCAGCTTATTGGGGGCAGGGGCGAACCCCTATGGCTACACCTTC	CASSLLGAGANPYGYTF
-	TRBV10-3	-	TRBJ2-1	TGTGCCATCAGTGATGGAGGGTCGGGGGAGCAGTTCTTC	CAISDGGSGEQFF
TRBD1	TRBV19	-	TRBJ1-3	TGTGCCAGTAGTACTCGGGACAGCTACTCTGGAAACACCATATATTTT	CASSTRDSYSGNTIYF
-	TRBV15	-	TRBJ2-1	TGTGCCACCAGCAGAGAGGGTCTGAGCGAAAATGAGCAGTTCTTC	CATSREGLSENEQFF
TRBD1	TRBV4-3	-	TRBJ2-7	TGCGCCAGCAGCCCCTGGACAGGCTACGAGCAGTACTTC	CASSPWTGYEQYF
-	TRBV7-9	-	TRBJ2-5	TGTGCCAGCAGCCTCCTTACGGGAGAGACCCAGTACTTC	CASSLLTGETQYF
-	TRBV12-5	-	TRBJ2-2	TGTGCTAGTGGTTTGCCCCCCCCTGAAATTTGCCGCAGGGAGCTGTTTTTT	CASGLPPPEICRRELFF
TRBD2	TRBV7-8	-	TRBJ2-3	TGTGCCAGCAGCTTAAGGGTGTCTAGCGGGACTAGCACAGATACGCAGTATTTT	CASSLRVSSGTSTDTQYF
TRBD1	TRBV7-9	few	TRBJ1-2	TGTGCCAGCAGCTCCTCGGACAGGCGTGGCTACACCTTC	CASSSSDRRGYTF
TRBD1	TRBV19	-	TRBJ1-5	TGTGCCAGTAGAAAAGGAATACAGGGGATGTATCAGCCCCAGCATTTT	CASRKGIQGMYQPQHF
-	TRBV19	-	TRBJ2-1	TGTGCCAGTAGTATTGACCCCAGCTCCTACAATGAGCAGTTCTTC	CASSIDPSSYNEQFF
-	TRBV4-1	-	TRBJ2-1	TGCGCCAGCAGCCAAGGGGGACGTTACAATGAGCAGTTCTTC	CASSQGGRYNEQFF
TRBD2	TRBV5-1	-	TRBJ2-5	TGCGCCAGCAGCTCCGGCGGGAGGGAGACCCAGTACTTC	CASSSGGRETQYF
-	TRBV9	-	TRBJ2-1	TGTGCCAGCAGCGTAGAACACGGACCCATTGATGAGCAGTTCTTC	CASSVEHGPIDEQFF
-	TRBV11-2	-	TRBJ1-1	TGTGCCAGCAGCCCTAGCCCTCTGGTGGGAGCTGAAGCTTTCTTT	CASSPSPLVGAEAFF
-	TRBV5-4	-	TRBJ2-1	TGTGCCAGCAGCCCGGGACTTATCTCCTACAATGAGCAGTTCTTC	CASSPGLISYNEQFF
TRBD1	TRBV7-2	-	TRBJ1-2	TGTGCCAGCAGCCACAGGGGGCAAGGTGGCTACACCTTC	CASSHRGQGGYTF
-	TRBV9	-	TRBJ1-1	TGTGCCAGCAGCGTTGCTGGGGTGAACACTGAAGCTTTCTTT	CASSVAGVNTEAFF
TRBD2	TRBV5-6	-	TRBJ2-1	TGTGCCAGCAGCCGGGGGACTACCAATGAGCAGTTCTTC	CASSRGTTNEQFF
TRBD1	TRBV29-1	-	TRBJ2-1	TGCAGCGTTGAAGCCGCCGACAGGGCCCTTTACAATGAGCAGTTCTTC	CSVEAADRALYNEQFF
-	TRBV5-1	-	TRBJ2-1	TGCGCCAGCAGCTTGGCTGCAGGGAAGAATGAGCAGTTCTTC	CASSLAAGKNEQFF
TRBD1	TRBV15	-	TRBJ2-1	TGTGCCACCAGCGGCAGGACAGGATCCAATGAGCAGTTCTTC	CATSGRTGSNEQFF
-	TRBV18	-	TRBJ1-2	TGTGCCAGCTCACCGGGACGTAGAGAAACCTATGGCTACACCTTC	CASSPGRRETYGYTF
TRBD1	TRBV28	-	TRBJ1-2	TGTGCCAGCAGTTTATCCCTTCAGGGGGCTTATGGCTACACCTTC	CASSLSLQGAYGYTF
TRBD1	TRBV19	few	TRBJ1-3	TGTGCCAGTAGTATAGTTCCAGGGGGCATCTCTGGAAACACCATATATTTT	CASSIVPGGISGNTIYF
-	TRBV7-8	-	TRBJ2-2	TGTGCCAGCAGCCTCGAGCCCGACCCGGACACCGGGGAGCTGTTTTTT	CASSLEPDPDTGELFF
-	TRBV27	-	TRBJ1-2	TGTGCCAGCAGTTTGTCGGGTACAAATGGCTACACCTTC	CASSLSGTNGYTF
-	TRBV6-1	-	TRBJ2-7	TGTGCCAGCAGTGTTGGGTCGGGCGAGCAGTACTTC	CASSVGSGEQYF
TRBD1	TRBV27	once	TRBJ2-3	TGTGCCAGCAGCTCCAACAGGGGTTGGGGCACAGATACGCAGTATTTT	CASSSNRGWGTDTQYF
-	TRBV9	once	TRBJ2-3	TGTGCCAGCAGCGTACGAGGGATCGGATCGGATAATACGCAGTATTTT	CASSVRGIGSDNTQYF
-	TRBV18	-	TRBJ2-3	TGTGCCAGCTCACCATCTAAGACACCCCCTAGCACGCAGTATTTT	CASSPSKTPPSTQYF
-	TRBV6-5	-	TRBJ1-2	TGTGCCAGCAGAACCACCGGGACTAACTATGGCTACACCTTC	CASRTTGTNYGYTF
TRBD1	TRBV4-1	-	TRBJ1-2	TGCGCCAGCAGCCAGGCCGGACAGGGAAACTATGGCTACACCTTC	CASSQAGQGNYGYTF
TRBD2	TRBV9	-	TRBJ2-2	TGTGCCAGCAGCGTAGGGGCGGGAGCTCGGGACGGGGAGCTGTTTTTT	CASSVGAGARDGELFF
-	TRBV21-1	once	TRBJ1-2	TGTGCCAGCAGCAAAGAGGGCAGGCCCGACGGCTACACCTTC	CASSKEGRPDGYTF
-	TRBV5-1	-	TRBJ2-2	TGCGCCAGCAGCTTGACAGGCAGCAACACCGGGGAGCTGTTTTTT	CASSLTGSNTGELFF
-	TRBV7-8	once	TRBJ1-2	TGTGCCAGCAGCTTAGGACAGGCCACAATAGCAGGCTACACCTTC	CASSLGQATIAGYTF
TRBD2	TRBV9	-	TRBJ2-1	TGTGCCAGCAGCGCGTCGGGACTAGCGGGGGGGCGAGGCTACAATGAGCAGTTCTTC	CASSASGLAGGRGYNEQFF
-	TRBV11-3	-	TRBJ1-1	TGTGCCAGCAGTCCCCCGGGGAGGATCCCGGAGACTGAAGCTTTCTTT	CASSPPGRIPETEAFF
TRBD1	TRBV27	-	TRBJ2-7	TGTGCCAGCAGGCCGTCTACGACAGGGGGGACTATTGAGCAGTACTTC	CASRPSTTGGTIEQYF
-	TRBV19	-	TRBJ1-2	TGTGCCAGTAGTATACGGGGGTCCAACTATGGCTACACCTTC	CASSIRGSNYGYTF